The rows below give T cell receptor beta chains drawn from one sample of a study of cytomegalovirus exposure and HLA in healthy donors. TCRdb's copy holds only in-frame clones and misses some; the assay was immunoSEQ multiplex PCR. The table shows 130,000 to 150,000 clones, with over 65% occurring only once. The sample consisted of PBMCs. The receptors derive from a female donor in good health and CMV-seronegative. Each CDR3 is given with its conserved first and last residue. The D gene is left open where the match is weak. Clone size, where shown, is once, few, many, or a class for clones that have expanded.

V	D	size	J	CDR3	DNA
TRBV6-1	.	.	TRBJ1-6	CASSEPRGVQSPLHF	TGTGCCAGCAGTGAGCCCCGGGGGGTTCAATCACCCCTCCACTTT
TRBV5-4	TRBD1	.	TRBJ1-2	CASSSGLDTGVYGYTF	TGTGCCAGCAGCTCGGGGCTGGACACAGGGGTGTATGGCTACACCTTC
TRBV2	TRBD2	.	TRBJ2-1	CASSGLAGVGNEQFF	TGTGCCAGCAGTGGACTAGCGGGAGTGGGTAATGAGCAGTTCTTC
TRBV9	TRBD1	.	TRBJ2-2	CASSVRQGSNTGELFF	TGTGCCAGCAGCGTTCGACAGGGCTCTAACACCGGGGAGCTGTTTTTT
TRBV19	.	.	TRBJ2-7	CASSSGAGHYEQYF	TGTGCCAGTAGTAGTGGAGCGGGCCACTACGAGCAGTACTTC
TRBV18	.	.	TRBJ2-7	CASSLGAGSYEQYF	TGTGCCAGCTCACTGGGGGCAGGGTCCTACGAGCAGTACTTC
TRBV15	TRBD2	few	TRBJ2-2	CATSRDPAGYTGELFF	TGTGCCACCAGCAGAGATCCAGCGGGATACACCGGGGAGCTGTTTTTT
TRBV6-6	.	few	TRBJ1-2	CASSYRTSTVNYGYTF	TGTGCCAGCAGTTACCGCACCTCGACAGTTAACTATGGCTACACCTTC
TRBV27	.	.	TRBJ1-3	CASSLGGSSGNTIYF	TGTGCCAGCAGTTTAGGGGGGAGTTCTGGAAACACCATATATTTT
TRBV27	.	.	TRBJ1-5	CASSPGSMRQPQHF	TGTGCCAGCAGTCCAGGGTCAATGCGTCAGCCCCAGCATTTT
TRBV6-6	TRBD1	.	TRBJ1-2	CASRSPGQGHDGYTF	TGTGCCAGCAGGTCACCGGGACAGGGGCACGATGGCTACACCTTC
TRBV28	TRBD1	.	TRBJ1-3	CASSSRIYQQGYTIYF	TGTGCCAGCAGTTCCCGGATATATCAACAGGGGTACACCATATATTTT